The 7 T cell receptor beta chains below come from one sample, sequenced in a study of blood T cell repertoires in COVID-19 (dated by TCRdb to between 2020 and 2021). The library was obtained by the immunoSEQ multiplex PCR assay. This is the immuneACCESS table as TCRdb keeps it, with only in-frame sequences that have V and J called. A part of the clones is gone; compared with another copy, unresolved V genes explain less than half, and the rest is unexplained. This sample comprises about 200,000 clones, 88% of them detected only once. The ten largest account for 4% to 5% of the sample. The sequencing sample was made of peripheral blood. The receptor set was obtained from a human donor in a cohort sampled during active COVID-19.

The V call is TRBV9, the J call TRBJ2-7, with D hard to call. The CDR3 totals 14 residues. CDR1 and CDR2 from the germline V gene are SGDLS and YYNGEE. Trimming shortened V by 0 bases and J by 0 bases, and 7 bases separated the two germline ends. The DNA of the CDR3 is TGTGCCAGCAGCGTAGAGCACCACTCCTACGAGCAGTACTTC. Protein: CASSVEHHSYEQYF.

The V and J genes are TRBV7-9 and TRBJ2-3, with 7 positions matching TRBD1. This CDR3 region has 15 residues. V was clipped by 4 bases and J by 6 bases; unmatched bases: 10. Per germline, CDR1 SEHNR and CDR2 FQNEAQ (reference sequence). The CDR3 DNA is TGTGCCAGCAGCTCGTGGACAGGATATTGGGATACGCAGTATTTT. As protein: CASSSWTGYWDTQYF.

The CDR3 DNA follows: TGTGCCAGCAGTTCTCGACTTGTAAGGAATTCACCCCTCCACTTT. Protein sequence: CASSSRLVRNSPLHF. The rearrangement links TRBV6-2 or TRBV6-3 to TRBJ1-6; the D is unclear. CDR3 length equals 15 residues. The V end lost 4 bases, the J end lost 7 bases, and 14 bases lay between the germline ends. Germline lookup yields CDR1 MNHEY and CDR2 SVGEGT.

The chain has TRBV21-1 and TRBJ1-1. TRBV21-1 is a pseudogene. The CDR3 length is 13 residues. CDR3 DNA sequence: TGTGCCAGCAGCAAAGCGGGGGGTGGTGAAGCTTTCTTT. This translates into CASSKAGGGEAFF.

V is TRBV4-3 and J is TRBJ1-4, with 7 positions matching TRBD1. This CDR3 region has 20 residues. The J segment lost 3 bases and the V segment lost 0 bases, leaving 16 bases of the junction unmatched. Germline assignment: CDR1 LGHNA and CDR2 YSLEER. This CDR3 reads CASSQDVRGSVGHPNEKLFF. CDR3 DNA: TGCGCCAGCAGCCAAGATGTCAGGGGGTCCGTGGGACACCCTAATGAAAAACTGTTTTTT.

The rearrangement links TRBV6-5 to TRBJ2-1; no reliable D call. The germline V and J ends were trimmed by 4 bases and 2 bases, with 15 bases remaining between them. This CDR3 is built from 16 residues. CDR1 is MNHEY and CDR2 is SVGAGI in the germline V gene. This chain's CDR3 is CASSSPLGFPYNEQFF. CDR3 DNA sequence: TGTGCCAGCAGTTCCCCTCTAGGATTCCCCTACAATGAGCAGTTCTTC.

This chain uses TRBV29-1 with TRBJ1-2; possibly TRBD1 for D (5 bases). V lost 3 bases to trimming and J lost 9 bases, with 17 bases between them. The CDR3 has 13 residues. CDR1 is SQVTM and CDR2 is ANQGSEA in the germline V gene. In nucleotides, the CDR3 is TGCAGCGTTGAGGTTAGGGGCATTCGAAGCTACACCTTC. This encodes CSVEVRGIRSYTF.